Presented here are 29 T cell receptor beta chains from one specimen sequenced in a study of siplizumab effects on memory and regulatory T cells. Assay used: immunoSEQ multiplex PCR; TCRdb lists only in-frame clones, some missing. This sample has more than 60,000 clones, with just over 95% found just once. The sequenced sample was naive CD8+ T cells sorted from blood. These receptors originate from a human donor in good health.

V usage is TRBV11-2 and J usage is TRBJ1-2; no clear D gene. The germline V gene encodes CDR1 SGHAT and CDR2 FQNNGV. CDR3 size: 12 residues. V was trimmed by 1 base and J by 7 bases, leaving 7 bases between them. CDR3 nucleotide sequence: TGTGCCAGCAGCTTAGGTACAAGTGGCTACACCTTC. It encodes CASSLGTSGYTF.

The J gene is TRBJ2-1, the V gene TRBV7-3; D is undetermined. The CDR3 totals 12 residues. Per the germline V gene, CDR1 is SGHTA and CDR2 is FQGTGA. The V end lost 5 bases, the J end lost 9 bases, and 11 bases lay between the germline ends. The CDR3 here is CASSPDAIEQFF. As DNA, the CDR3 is TGTGCCAGCAGCCCCGACGCGATTGAGCAGTTCTTC.

The CDR3 nucleotides read TGTGCCAGCAGCTCGGTCGACACGGTTCAGAGGGAAGCTTTCTTT. Protein product: CASSSVDTVQREAFF. The chain combines TRBV7-9 with TRBJ1-1, with D hard to call. This CDR3 spans 15 amino acids. The germline V and J ends were trimmed by 4 bases and 8 bases, with 20 bases remaining between them. Germline V gene sequence: CDR1 SEHNR, CDR2 FQNEAQ (reference sequence).

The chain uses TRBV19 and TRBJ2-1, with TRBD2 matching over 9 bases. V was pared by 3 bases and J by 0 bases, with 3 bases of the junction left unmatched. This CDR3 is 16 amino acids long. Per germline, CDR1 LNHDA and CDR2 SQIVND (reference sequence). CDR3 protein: CASSILAGPSYNEQFF. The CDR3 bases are TGTGCCAGTAGTATCCTAGCGGGGCCCTCCTACAATGAGCAGTTCTTC.

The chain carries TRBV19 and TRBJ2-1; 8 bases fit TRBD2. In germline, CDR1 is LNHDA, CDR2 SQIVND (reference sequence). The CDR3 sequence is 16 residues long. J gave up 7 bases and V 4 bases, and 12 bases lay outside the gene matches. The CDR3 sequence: CASSNGGGLFVNEQFF. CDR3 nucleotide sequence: TGTGCCAGTAGTAATGGCGGGGGGCTATTTGTGAATGAGCAGTTCTTC.

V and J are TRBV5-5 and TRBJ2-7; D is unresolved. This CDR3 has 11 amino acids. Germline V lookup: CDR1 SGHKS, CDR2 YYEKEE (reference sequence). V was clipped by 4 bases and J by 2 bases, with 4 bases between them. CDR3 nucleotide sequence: TGTGCCAGCAGCCCCGCCTACGAGCAGTACTTC. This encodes CASSPAYEQYF.

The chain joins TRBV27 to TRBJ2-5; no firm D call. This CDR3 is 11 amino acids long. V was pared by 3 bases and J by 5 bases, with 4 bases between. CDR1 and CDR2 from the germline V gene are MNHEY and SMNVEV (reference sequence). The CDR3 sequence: CASSFAETQYF. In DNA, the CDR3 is TGTGCCAGCAGTTTCGCGGAGACCCAGTACTTC.

This chain's CDR3 is CASSLWVSQGSPLHF. In DNA, the CDR3 is TGTGCCAGCAGCTTATGGGTCTCTCAGGGGTCACCCCTCCACTTT. The V and J genes are TRBV7-7 and TRBJ1-6; a possible D gene is TRBD1 (6 bases). Between the trimmed V and J ends, which lost 2 bases and 10 bases, there was a span of 15 bases. The CDR3 length is 15 residues. The germline CDR1 and CDR2 sequences are SSHAT and FNYEAQ (reference sequence).

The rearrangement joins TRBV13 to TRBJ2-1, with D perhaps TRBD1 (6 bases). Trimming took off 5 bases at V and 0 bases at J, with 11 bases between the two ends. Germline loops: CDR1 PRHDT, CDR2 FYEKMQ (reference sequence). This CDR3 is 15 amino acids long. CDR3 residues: CASSPGTNSYNEQFF. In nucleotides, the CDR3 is TGTGCCAGCAGCCCCGGGACAAACTCCTACAATGAGCAGTTCTTC.

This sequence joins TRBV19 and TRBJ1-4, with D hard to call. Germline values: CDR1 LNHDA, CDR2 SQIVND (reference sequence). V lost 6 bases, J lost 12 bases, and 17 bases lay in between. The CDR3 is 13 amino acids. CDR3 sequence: CASRTMTSLELFF. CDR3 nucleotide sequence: TGTGCCAGTAGAACGATGACAAGTCTCGAACTGTTTTTT.

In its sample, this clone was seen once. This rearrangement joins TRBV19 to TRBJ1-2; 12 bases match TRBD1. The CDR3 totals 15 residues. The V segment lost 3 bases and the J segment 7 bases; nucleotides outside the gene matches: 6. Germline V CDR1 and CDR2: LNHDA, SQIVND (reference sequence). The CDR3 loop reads CASSIGTGGASGYTF. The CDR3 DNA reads TGTGCCAGTAGTATCGGGACAGGGGGCGCTTCTGGCTACACCTTC.

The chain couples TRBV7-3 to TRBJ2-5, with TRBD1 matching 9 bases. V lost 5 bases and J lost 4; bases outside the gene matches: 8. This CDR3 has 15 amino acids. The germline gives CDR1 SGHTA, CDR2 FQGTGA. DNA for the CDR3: TGTGCCAGCAGCCCTACCGGGACAGGGCGAGAGACCCAGTACTTC. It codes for CASSPTGTGRETQYF.

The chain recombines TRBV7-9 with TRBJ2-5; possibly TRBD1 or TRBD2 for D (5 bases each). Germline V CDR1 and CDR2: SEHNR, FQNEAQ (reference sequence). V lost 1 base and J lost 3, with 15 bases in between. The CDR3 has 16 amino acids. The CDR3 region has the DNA TGTGCCAGCAGCTTAGGCTGGGGGAATATAAAAGAGACCCAGTACTTC. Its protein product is CASSLGWGNIKETQYF. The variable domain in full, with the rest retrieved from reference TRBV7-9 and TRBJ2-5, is DTGVSQNPRHKITKRGQNVTFRCDPISEHNRLYWYRQTLGQGPEFLTYFQNEAQLEKSRLLSDRFSAERPKGSFSTLEIQRTEQGDSAMYLCASSLGWGNIKETQYFGPGTRLLVL.

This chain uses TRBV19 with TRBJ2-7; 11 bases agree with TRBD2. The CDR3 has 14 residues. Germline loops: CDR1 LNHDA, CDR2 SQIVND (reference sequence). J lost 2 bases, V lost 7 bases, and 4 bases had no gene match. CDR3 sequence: CASTDSGGAYEQYF. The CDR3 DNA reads TGTGCCAGTACCGATAGCGGGGGGGCCTACGAGCAGTACTTC.

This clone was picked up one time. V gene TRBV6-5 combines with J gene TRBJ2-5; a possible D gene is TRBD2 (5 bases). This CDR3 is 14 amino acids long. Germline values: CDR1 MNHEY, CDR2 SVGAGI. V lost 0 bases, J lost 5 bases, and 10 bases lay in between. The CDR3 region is CASSYSDSGETQYF. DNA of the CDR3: TGTGCCAGCAGTTACTCGGACTCCGGGGAGACCCAGTACTTC.

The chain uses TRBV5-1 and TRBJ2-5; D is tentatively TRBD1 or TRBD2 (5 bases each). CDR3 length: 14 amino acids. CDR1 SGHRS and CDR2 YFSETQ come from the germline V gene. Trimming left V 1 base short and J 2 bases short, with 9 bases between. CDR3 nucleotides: TGCGCCAGCAGCTTGTGGGGGAGTCAAGAGACCCAGTACTTC. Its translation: CASSLWGSQETQYF.

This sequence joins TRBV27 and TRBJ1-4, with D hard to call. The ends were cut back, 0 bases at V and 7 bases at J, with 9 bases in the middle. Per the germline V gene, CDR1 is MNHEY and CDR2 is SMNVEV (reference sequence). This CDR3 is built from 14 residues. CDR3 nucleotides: TGTGCCAGCAGTTTATCCACTGGAGGTGAAAAACTGTTTTTT. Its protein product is CASSLSTGGEKLFF.

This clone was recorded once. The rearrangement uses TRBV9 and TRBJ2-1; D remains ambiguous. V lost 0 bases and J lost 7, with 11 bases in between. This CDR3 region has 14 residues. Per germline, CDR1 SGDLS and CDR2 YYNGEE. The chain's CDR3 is CASSVGGLGNEQFF. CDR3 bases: TGTGCCAGCAGCGTAGGGGGTTTGGGGAATGAGCAGTTCTTC.

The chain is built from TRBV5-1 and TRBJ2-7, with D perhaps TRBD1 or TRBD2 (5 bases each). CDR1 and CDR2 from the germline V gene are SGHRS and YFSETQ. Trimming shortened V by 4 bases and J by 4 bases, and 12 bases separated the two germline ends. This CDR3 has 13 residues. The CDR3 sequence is CASSPGTEYEQYF. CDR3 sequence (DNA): TGCGCCAGCAGCCCCGGGACGGAGTACGAGCAGTACTTC.

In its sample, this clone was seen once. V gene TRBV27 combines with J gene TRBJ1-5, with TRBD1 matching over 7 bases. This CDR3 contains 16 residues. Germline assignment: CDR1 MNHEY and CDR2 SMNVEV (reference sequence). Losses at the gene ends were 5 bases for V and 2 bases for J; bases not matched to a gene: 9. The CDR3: CASSAVQGGGNQPQHF. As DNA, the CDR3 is TGTGCCAGCAGTGCGGTTCAGGGGGGGGGCAATCAGCCCCAGCATTTT.

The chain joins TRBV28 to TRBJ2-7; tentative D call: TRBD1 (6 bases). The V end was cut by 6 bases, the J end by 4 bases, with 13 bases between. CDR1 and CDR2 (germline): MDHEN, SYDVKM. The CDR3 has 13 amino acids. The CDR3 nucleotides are TGTGCCAGCAGACCCACAGGGAGTTACGAGCAGTACTTC. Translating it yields CASRPTGSYEQYF.

CDR3 sequence (DNA): TGCGCCAGCAGCCAAGTTAGTGGGGGGGCGGGCGGGGAGCTGTTTTTT. Amino acid sequence: CASSQVSGGAGGELFF. The V gene is TRBV4-1, the J gene TRBJ2-2, with D tentatively TRBD2 (7 bases). The germline V gene encodes CDR1 MGHRA and CDR2 YSYEKL. This CDR3 has 16 amino acids. The V end was cut by 1 base, the J end by 7 bases, with 16 bases between.

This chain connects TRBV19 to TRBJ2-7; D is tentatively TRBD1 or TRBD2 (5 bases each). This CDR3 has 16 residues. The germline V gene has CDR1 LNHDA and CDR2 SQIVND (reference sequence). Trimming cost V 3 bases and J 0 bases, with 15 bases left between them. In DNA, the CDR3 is TGTGCCAGTAGTATTGGGACCGGGACCGTCTCCTACGAGCAGTACTTC. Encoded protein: CASSIGTGTVSYEQYF.

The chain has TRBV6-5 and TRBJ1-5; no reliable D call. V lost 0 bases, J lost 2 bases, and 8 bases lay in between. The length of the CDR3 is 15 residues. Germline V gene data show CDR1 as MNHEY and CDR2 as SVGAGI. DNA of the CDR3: TGTGCCAGCAGTTACTCGGGTTTTGGCAATCAGCCCCAGCATTTT. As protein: CASSYSGFGNQPQHF.

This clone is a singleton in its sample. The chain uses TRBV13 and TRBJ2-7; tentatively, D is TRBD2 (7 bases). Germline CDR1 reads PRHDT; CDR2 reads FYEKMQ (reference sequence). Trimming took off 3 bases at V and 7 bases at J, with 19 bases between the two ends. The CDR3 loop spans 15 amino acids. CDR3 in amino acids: CASSFGVGGPEEQYF. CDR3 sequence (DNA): TGTGCCAGCAGCTTCGGTGTCGGGGGGCCGGAAGAGCAGTACTTC.

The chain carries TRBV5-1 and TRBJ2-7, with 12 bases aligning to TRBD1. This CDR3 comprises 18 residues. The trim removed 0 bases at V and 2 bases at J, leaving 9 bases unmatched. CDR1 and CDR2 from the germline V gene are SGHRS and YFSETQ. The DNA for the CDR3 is TGCGCCAGCAGCTTGGCCGGGACAGGGGGCGTAATTCCCTACGAGCAGTACTTC. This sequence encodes CASSLAGTGGVIPYEQYF.

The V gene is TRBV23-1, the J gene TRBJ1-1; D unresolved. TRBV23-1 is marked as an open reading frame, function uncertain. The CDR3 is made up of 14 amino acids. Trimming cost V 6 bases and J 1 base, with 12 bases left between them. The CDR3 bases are TGCGCCAGCAGCCCCTTTGGAGGGAACACTGAAGCTTTCTTT. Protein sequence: CASSPFGGNTEAFF.

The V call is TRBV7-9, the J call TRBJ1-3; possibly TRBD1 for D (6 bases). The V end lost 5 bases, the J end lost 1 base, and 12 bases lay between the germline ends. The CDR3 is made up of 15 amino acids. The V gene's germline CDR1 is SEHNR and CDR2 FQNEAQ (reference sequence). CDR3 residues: CASSATGTSGNTIYF. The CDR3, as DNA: TGTGCCAGCAGCGCAACCGGGACATCTGGAAACACCATATATTTT.

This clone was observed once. In DNA form, the CDR3 reads TGTGCCAGCAGCGTCCTAACCTCTAGTGAGCAGTTCTTC. Translating it yields CASSVLTSSEQFF. The chain links TRBV9 to TRBJ2-1; D remains ambiguous. CDR1 and CDR2 (germline): SGDLS, YYNGEE. V gave up 2 bases and J gave up 9 bases, with 12 bases separating them. The CDR3 is 13 amino acids.